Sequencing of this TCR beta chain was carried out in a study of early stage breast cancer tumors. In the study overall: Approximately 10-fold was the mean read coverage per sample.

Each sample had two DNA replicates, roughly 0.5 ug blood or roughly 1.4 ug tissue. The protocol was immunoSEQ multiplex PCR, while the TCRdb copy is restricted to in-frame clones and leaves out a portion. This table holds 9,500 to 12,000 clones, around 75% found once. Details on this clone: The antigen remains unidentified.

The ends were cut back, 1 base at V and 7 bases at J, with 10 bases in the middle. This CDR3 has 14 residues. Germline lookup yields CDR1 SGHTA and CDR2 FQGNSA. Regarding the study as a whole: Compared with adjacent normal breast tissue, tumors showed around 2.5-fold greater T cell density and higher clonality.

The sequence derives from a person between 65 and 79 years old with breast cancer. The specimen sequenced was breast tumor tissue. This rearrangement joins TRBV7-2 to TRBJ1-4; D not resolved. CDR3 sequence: CASSLGGFSEKLFF. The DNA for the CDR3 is TGTGCCAGCAGCTTAGGAGGGTTCAGTGAAAAACTGTTTTTT.